The 6 T cell receptor beta chains below come from one sample, sequenced in a study of T cell repertoires in cytomegalovirus infection (dated by TCRdb to the late 2010s). These receptors are not linked to any known antigen. The treatment or condition label corresponds to: in vitro stimulation with specific CMV peptide epitopes to enrich CMV-specific T cells. The data were produced on an Illumina HiSeq 1500. TCRdb trimmed public reads at Q25 via fastp, called clones via MiXCR and kept in-frame beta chains. Identical CDR3 protein sequences are pooled into one entry, listed with their most common genes and DNA. The sample records about 51,000 distinct CDR3 sequences, roughly a fifth of which are singletons. The ten biggest clones cover approximately 25% of the sample. The sequencing here drew on CD8+ T cells from cultured PBMCs, taken from culture after CMV antigen stimulation. These TCRs come from a human donor in good health (CMV status not recorded). Some clones in this sample may be carry-over from other donors' samples.

This clonotype has more than one count but fewer than ten. The J gene is TRBJ2-1, the V gene TRBV4-3; D gene unclear. The germline CDR1 and CDR2 sequences are LGHNA and YSLEER. The ends were cut back, 1 base at V and 10 bases at J, with 17 bases in the middle. The CDR3 spans 15 residues. The CDR3 sequence is CASSQGRSLEGEQFF. The CDR3 DNA reads as TGCGCCAGCAGCCAAGGCCGCTCATTGGAAGGCGAGCAGTTCTTC.

The V gene is TRBV6-5, the J gene TRBJ1-1; perhaps TRBD1 as D (5 bases). The germline gives CDR1 MNHEY, CDR2 SVGAGI. V shed 6 bases and J shed 4 bases, with 15 bases lying between them. The CDR3 extends over 14 amino acids. DNA for the CDR3: TGTGCCAGCAGGACCTCAAGGGGTCGCACTGAAGCTTTCTTT. Amino acid sequence: CASRTSRGRTEAFF.

This clonotype was seen more than once but under ten times. The CDR3 loop is CASSPARGQGKTQYF. DNA for the CDR3: TGTGCCAGCAGTCCCGCTAGAGGACAGGGCAAGACCCAGTACTTC. The chain combines TRBV6-1 with TRBJ2-5; 8 nucleotides align to TRBD1. The CDR3 spans 15 residues. The germline CDR1 and CDR2 sequences are MNHNS and SASEGT. Trimming at V came to 5 bases and at J to 6 bases, leaving 11 bases not matched to a gene.

CDR3 in amino acids: CASSGTGGVHGELFF. Here the CDR3 DNA reads TGTGCCAGCAGCGGGACAGGGGGCGTGCACGGGGAGCTGTTTTTT. The chain has TRBV7-2 and TRBJ2-2; TRBD1 matches 12 bases. V was pared by 5 bases and J by 7 bases, with 5 bases of the junction left unmatched. Germline V gives CDR1 SGHTA, CDR2 FQGNSA. This CDR3 has 15 residues.

This chain joins TRBV5-1 and TRBJ2-7; D unresolved. This CDR3 comprises 13 residues. V lost 4 bases and J lost 4, with 12 bases in between. Looked up from germline, CDR1 is SGHRS and CDR2 is YFSETQ. In nucleotides, the CDR3 is TGCGCCAGCAGCCCTACCCAGCCTTACGAGCAGTACTTC. It codes for CASSPTQPYEQYF.

The chain has TRBV2 and TRBJ2-5, with 10 bases matching TRBD2. The CDR3 totals 15 residues. CDR1 is SNHLY and CDR2 is FYNNEI in the germline V gene. Germline trimming cut 6 bases from V and 4 bases from J; bases unmatched to any gene: 8. This CDR3 reads CASRDSSGSGETQYF. The CDR3 region has the DNA TGTGCCAGCAGGGACTCTAGCGGGAGCGGAGAGACCCAGTACTTC.